This record looks at one TCR beta chain sequence and its context. Its antigen is currently not known. Nothing much larger sits one base from this clone, and base qualities are not available. The germline V gene encodes CDR1 GTSNPN and CDR2 SVGIG (reference sequence). Unmatched junction bases come to 12, with V trimmed by 8 bases and J by 6 bases. The CDR3 starts with the cysteine, ends with the phenylalanine, and has 14 residues. The retained sequence is limited to the CDR3, 42 bases, with the frame set at the first base. These data are taken from a study of control samples from healthy donors and cancer patients (dated by TCRdb to between 2020 and 2021). Library creation used the immunoSEQ multiplex PCR assay. Not all clones reach the TCRdb copy of this immuneACCESS table, which keeps in-frame sequences only. Checked studies attribute under half of the gap to unresolved V genes and leave the rest unexplained. The sample table records some 120,000 clones; around 87% of these occur just once. Clones ranked in the top ten supply about 8.7% of the sample.

This TCR derives from a man between 35 and 55 years old in good health. The sequenced material came from blood. The V and J segments used are TRBV30 and TRBJ2-3; the central 9 bases match TRBD2. CDR3 loop: CARTTSGLTDTQYF. The DNA sequence is given as TGTGCCCGTACAACTAGCGGGTTAACCGATACGCAGTATTTT.